The 11 T cell receptor beta chains below all came from one sample that was sequenced in a study of blood T cell repertoires in COVID-19. Assay used: immunoSEQ multiplex PCR; TCRdb lists only in-frame clones, some missing. The sample records 100,000 to 150,000 clones, over 70% being singletons. Input material: peripheral blood. The receptors originated from a woman aged 45-60 years with acute or convalescent COVID-19.

This clone was seen only once. The chain joins TRBV3-1 (or the pseudogene TRBV3-2) to TRBJ2-5; D is unclear. Trimming cost V 4 bases and J 3 bases, with 12 bases left between them. CDR1 LGHDT and CDR2 YNNKEL come from the germline V gene (reference sequence). This CDR3 has 14 amino acids. The CDR3 spells CASSLSQLKETQYF. DNA of the CDR3: TGTGCCAGCAGCCTCTCCCAGTTAAAAGAGACCCAGTACTTC.

This chain links TRBV20-1 with TRBJ1-2, with D possibly being TRBD1 (6 bases). Deletions cut 5 bases from V and 8 bases from J, with 12 bases between. This CDR3 has 11 residues. CDR1 and CDR2 from the germline V gene are DFQATT and SNEGSKA (reference sequence). The CDR3 DNA is TGCAGTGCTTACAGGGCCCACGGCTACACCTTC. Its translation: CSAYRAHGYTF.

The rearrangement uses TRBV19 and TRBJ1-6; maybe TRBD1 (5 bases). CDR1 is LNHDA, CDR2 SQIVND, per germline (reference sequence). V was shortened by 3 bases and J by 3 bases, with 12 bases between the two germline ends. CDR3 size: 16 residues. This chain's CDR3 is CASSIRGAVYNSPLHF. CDR3 sequence (DNA): TGTGCCAGTAGTATTAGGGGCGCGGTCTATAATTCACCCCTCCACTTT.

With respect to this clone: One end of the junction is discordant with germline, which a read error may explain. The sample contains more than one DNA sequence encoding this CDR3. This chain joins TRBV19 and TRBJ1-2, with D unresolved. CDR3 length: 17 residues. Germline CDR1 is LNHDA and CDR2 is SQIVND (reference sequence). The CDR3 loop is CASRVSGGGISNYGYTF. The CDR3, as DNA: TGTGCTAGTAGGGTGTCTGGCGGCGGGATCTCTAACTATGGCTACACCTTC. The variable domain in full, completed from reference TRBV19 and TRBJ1-2, reads DGGITQSPKYLFRKEGQNVTLSCEQNLNHDAMYWYRQDPGQGLRLIYYSQIVNDFQKGDIAEGYSVSREKKESFPLTVTSAQKNPTAFYLCASRVSGGGISNYGYTFGSGTRLTVV.

The chain joins TRBV6-1 to TRBJ2-4; 9 positions agree with TRBD2. V lost 3 bases and J lost 2; bases outside the gene matches: 11. The length of the CDR3 is 18 residues. The germline gives CDR1 MNHNS, CDR2 SASEGT. CDR3 region: CASSERIAGDSSKNIQYF. The CDR3 bases are TGTGCCAGCAGTGAGCGAATAGCGGGAGATTCGTCCAAAAACATTCAGTACTTC.

J is TRBJ1-5 and V is TRBV19, with 8 positions matching TRBD1. The trim removed 5 bases at V and 3 bases at J, leaving 3 bases unmatched. The V gene's germline CDR1 is LNHDA and CDR2 SQIVND (reference sequence). The CDR3 totals 14 residues. The CDR3 reads CASSATGANQPQHF. CDR3 coding DNA: TGTGCCAGTAGTGCGACAGGGGCCAATCAGCCCCAGCATTTT.

V and J are TRBV28 and TRBJ2-2; 12 bases line up with TRBD1. The length of the CDR3 is 17 residues. Germline CDR1 MDHEN, CDR2 SYDVKM. V lost 2 bases and J lost 6; bases outside the gene matches: 7. DNA for the CDR3: TGTGCCAGCAGTTTAGTTTGGGACAGGGGGCGTTCCGGGGAGCTGTTTTTT. Its translation is CASSLVWDRGRSGELFF.

The chain is built from TRBV12-3 or TRBV12-4 and TRBJ1-2, with D unclear. V was clipped by 8 bases and J by 10 bases, with 17 bases between them. The CDR3 is 12 residues long. In DNA form, the CDR3 reads TGTGCCAGCCTCGATCCAGGCGGGGACTACACCTTC. Its protein is CASLDPGGDYTF.

The table lists this clone with a few counts. The J gene is TRBJ2-7, the V gene TRBV7-8; 10 bases are a match to TRBD2. V trimming: 1 base; J trimming: 4 bases; junction bases outside the gene matches: 4. The CDR3 has 15 residues. CDR1 is SGHVS, CDR2 FQNEAQ, per germline. The CDR3: CASSLVAGGGYEQYF. The CDR3 coding sequence is TGTGCCAGCAGCTTAGTAGCGGGGGGTGGGTACGAGCAGTACTTC. Variable domain in full (rest from reference TRBV7-8 and TRBJ2-7): GAGVSQSPRYKVAKRGQDVALRCDPISGHVSLFWYQQALGQGPEFLTYFQNEAQLDKSGLPSDRFFAERPEGSVSTLKIQRTQQEDSAVYLCASSLVAGGGYEQYFGPGTRLTVT.

V is TRBV4-2 and J is TRBJ2-7; TRBD2 matches at 14 bases. V shed 0 bases and J 3 bases; nucleotides not matched to a gene: 4. Germline V gene sequence: CDR1 LGHNA, CDR2 YNFKEQ. This CDR3 is 17 amino acids long. The CDR3 nucleotides are TGTGCCAGCAGCCAAGAGGGGACTAGCGGGAGTCGCTACGAGCAGTACTTC. It codes for CASSQEGTSGSRYEQYF.

V is TRBV6-5 and J is TRBJ1-4, with 7 bases aligning to TRBD1. V shed 10 bases, J shed 3 bases, and the junction held 5 bases outside the gene matches. The CDR3 is made up of 13 amino acids. Germline V CDR1 and CDR2: MNHEY, SVGAGI. The CDR3 DNA sequence: TGTGCCACCCGCGGGACAGCTAATGAAAAACTGTTTTTT. Translated, it gives CATRGTANEKLFF.